Listed below are T cell receptor beta chains from one sample, sequenced in a study of T cell responses to AZD1222 COVID-19 vaccine. TCRdb keeps only in-frame clones here, not all; method: immunoSEQ multiplex PCR. Among around 120,000 clones, about 90% were seen once, and the ten largest hold 8.4%. This specimen consisted of peripheral blood, obtained on day 0 of AZD1222 vaccination. These receptors came from an adult in good health. The CDR3 runs from the conserved cysteine through the conserved F or W.

length: 15
J: TRBJ2-7
V: TRBV9
CDR3: CASSTAGTGFYEQYF

length: 17
J: TRBJ2-2
V: TRBV5-1
CDR3: CASSPGPGQGDTGELFF

length: 16
J: TRBJ1-5
V: TRBV18
CDR3: CASSLYRDRANQPQHF

length: 13
J: TRBJ1-2
V: TRBV6-5
CDR3: CASFGGLYYGYTF

length: 16
J: TRBJ2-7
V: TRBV5-1
CDR3: CASSKSPGQGAYEQYF

length: 16
J: TRBJ1-1
V: TRBV6-5
CDR3: CASSSGQGAVNTEAFF

length: 16
J: TRBJ1-2
V: TRBV19
CDR3: CASSTGPPRSNYGYTF

length: 18
J: TRBJ1-3
V: TRBV2
CDR3: CASSETGGTDISGNTIYF

length: 14
J: TRBJ1-3
V: TRBV6-6
CDR3: CASSYSSGRNTIYF

length: 14
J: TRBJ2-7
V: TRBV3-1/TRBV3-2
CDR3: CASSQGYRGYEQYF

length: 15
J: TRBJ1-2
V: TRBV27
CDR3: CASSRKQGAPGGYTF

length: 17
J: TRBJ1-5
V: TRBV18
CDR3: CASSPLRTGKSNQPQHF

length: 13
J: TRBJ1-2
V: TRBV2
CDR3: CASSEDRDYGYTF

length: 12
J: TRBJ2-1
V: TRBV6-1
CDR3: CASSDTYNEQFF

length: 15
J: TRBJ2-3
V: TRBV18
CDR3: CASSQTGGGLDTQYF

length: 15
J: TRBJ2-7
V: TRBV4-2
CDR3: CASSQDGNEDYEQYF

length: 15
J: TRBJ2-5
V: TRBV5-4
CDR3: CASSLERTGGETQYF

length: 13
J: TRBJ2-5
V: TRBV28
CDR3: CASREVGRETQYF

length: 12
J: TRBJ2-3
V: TRBV19
CDR3: CASSIETDTQYF

length: 16
J: TRBJ1-6
V: TRBV27
CDR3: CASSLFRSSYNSPLHF

length: 15
J: TRBJ2-1
V: TRBV28
CDR3: CASSFPSGPYNEQFF

length: 14
J: TRBJ2-2
V: TRBV6-5
CDR3: CASTARTGTGELFF

length: 16
J: TRBJ2-5
V: TRBV4-2
CDR3: CASSQDLVSGRETQYF

length: 13
J: TRBJ2-6
V: TRBV19
CDR3: CASGLTGANVLTF

length: 15
J: TRBJ2-1
V: TRBV2
CDR3: CASSVDRSSYNEQFF

length: 16
J: TRBJ2-5
V: TRBV18
CDR3: CASSPRVTVGQETQYF

length: 15
J: TRBJ1-5
V: TRBV9
CDR3: CASSVNGYSNQPQHF

length: 14
J: TRBJ2-1
V: TRBV28
CDR3: CASSFRGSPREQFF

length: 15
J: TRBJ2-1
V: TRBV6-4
CDR3: CATSTGGGYYNEQFF

length: 14
J: TRBJ2-3
V: TRBV27
CDR3: CASSYQRSTDTQYF

length: 14
J: TRBJ1-1
V: TRBV5-1
CDR3: CASSLGGADTEAFF

length: 19
J: TRBJ2-3
V: TRBV18
CDR3: CASSPLPTYGTGGVDTQYF